The 29 T cell receptor beta chains below were found in one sample sequenced in a study of blood T cell repertoires in COVID-19. Sequenced by immunoSEQ multiplex PCR; TCRdb stores in-frame clones only, minus some. The data show some 150,000 clones, around 76% seen once. Sequencing was performed on peripheral blood. The receptors come from a man in his 60s with acute or convalescent COVID-19.

The chain couples TRBV2 to TRBJ1-1, with D possibly matching TRBD1 (6 bases). Trimming pared 6 bases from V and 0 bases from J, leaving 11 bases between. Germline V gives CDR1 SNHLY, CDR2 FYNNEI. The CDR3 contains 14 residues. The CDR3: CASSPGQLNTEAFF. The CDR3 DNA is TGTGCCAGCAGCCCCGGACAGCTGAACACTGAAGCTTTCTTT. The full variable domain, completed using reference TRBV2 and TRBJ1-1, is EPEVTQTPSHQVTQMGQEVILRCVPISNHLYFYWYRQILGQKVEFLVSFYNNEISEKSEIFDDQFSVERPDGSNFTLKIRSTKLEDSAMYFCASSPGQLNTEAFFGQGTRLTVV.

This clone occurred once. The chain joins TRBV5-1 to TRBJ2-2, with 7 bases matching TRBD2. After removal of 5 bases from V and 0 bases from J, the junction contained 4 bases not matched to a gene. This CDR3 region has 15 residues. Per the germline V gene, CDR1 is SGHRS and CDR2 is YFSETQ. The CDR3 here is CASRDGRSNTGELFF. As DNA, the CDR3 is TGCGCCAGCAGGGACGGGAGGTCGAACACCGGGGAGCTGTTTTTT.

This chain connects TRBV6-4 to TRBJ2-7; D gene unclear. Germline V gene data show CDR1 as MRHNA and CDR2 as SNTAGT. The length of the CDR3 is 13 residues. Deletions cut 2 bases from V and 4 bases from J, with 9 bases between. DNA of the CDR3: TGTGCCAGCAGTGACCGACACTTTTACGAGCAGTACTTC. Amino acid sequence: CASSDRHFYEQYF.

The chain combines TRBV7-3 with TRBJ1-6; possible D gene TRBD1, 5 bases. The CDR3 is 15 amino acids. Germline V gives CDR1 SGHTA, CDR2 FQGTGA. Trimming pared 1 base from V and 7 bases from J, leaving 11 bases between. In DNA, the CDR3 is TGTGCCAGCAGCTTAAATGGGGCGGTCAATTCACCCCTCCACTTT. Its translation: CASSLNGAVNSPLHF.

This clone was seen a single time. The chain couples TRBV6-4 to TRBJ2-2; no definite D call. Germline values: CDR1 MRHNA, CDR2 SNTAGT. Trimming removed 2 bases at V and 1 base at J, with 5 bases between. The CDR3 length is 14 residues. CDR3 in amino acids: CASSDSQNTGELFF. CDR3 in DNA: TGTGCCAGCAGTGACAGCCAGAACACCGGGGAGCTGTTTTTT.

The chain employs TRBV25-1 and TRBJ2-7, with 9 bases matching TRBD1. V shed 8 bases and J 5 bases; nucleotides not matched to a gene: 10. The CDR3 consists of 14 residues. Germline CDR1 reads MGHDK; CDR2 reads SYGVNS. This CDR3 reads CASSGGTGRHEQYF. CDR3 sequence (DNA): TGTGCCAGCTCAGGAGGGACAGGGCGCCACGAGCAGTACTTC.

This clone has just a few counts. CDR3 region: CASSEGLAGSPGELFF. CDR3 DNA: TGTGCCAGCAGTGAAGGACTAGCGGGGTCCCCCGGGGAGCTGTTTTTT. The chain uses TRBV25-1 and TRBJ2-2; 12 positions match TRBD2. There are 16 residues in the CDR3. CDR1 and CDR2 (germline): MGHDK, SYGVNS. Germline trimming cut 2 bases from V and 6 bases from J; bases unmatched to any gene: 4.

The CDR3 DNA sequence: TGCGCCAGCACCCACACCCCCTTACAGGGAACTAATGAAAAACTGTTTTTT. Translated: CASTHTPLQGTNEKLFF. This chain links TRBV5-1 with TRBJ1-4, with D possibly matching TRBD1 (6 bases). Germline V gene sequence: CDR1 SGHRS, CDR2 YFSETQ. The CDR3 extends over 17 amino acids. Deletions cut 6 bases from V and 1 base from J, with 19 bases between.

The chain links TRBV7-2 to TRBJ1-5, with 9 nucleotides matching TRBD1. The CDR3 length is 13 residues. V trimming: 6 bases; J trimming: 4 bases; junction bases outside the gene matches: 1. The germline gives CDR1 SGHTA, CDR2 FQGNSA. CDR3 bases: TGTGCCAGCAGTGGACAGGGGAATCAGCCCCAGCATTTT. This gives the protein CASSGQGNQPQHF.

V and J are TRBV3-1 (or the pseudogene TRBV3-2) and TRBJ1-4, with TRBD1 as a possible D gene (5 bases). Germline CDR1 is LGHDT and CDR2 is YNNKEL (reference sequence). The CDR3 length is 15 residues. V lost 3 bases and J lost 8, with 16 bases in between. The CDR3 sequence: CASSQRSAGPEKLFF. CDR3 DNA sequence: TGTGCCAGCAGCCAGAGATCGGCAGGGCCCGAAAAACTGTTTTTT.

This clone occurred once. The rearrangement uses TRBV6-6 and TRBJ2-7; 14 nucleotides line up with TRBD2. J lost 7 bases, V lost 8 bases, and 7 bases had no gene match. Germline loops: CDR1 MNHNY, CDR2 SVGAGI (reference sequence). The CDR3 extends over 14 amino acids. The CDR3 reads CASFPTSGRGEQYF. Written as DNA, the CDR3 is TGTGCCAGCTTCCCGACTAGCGGGAGGGGAGAGCAGTACTTC.

The genes are TRBV7-8 and TRBJ2-3; TRBD1 might be the D (5 bases). The V end was cut by 7 bases, the J end by 0 bases, with 11 bases between. Looked up from germline, CDR1 is SGHVS and CDR2 is FQNEAQ. The CDR3 runs to 14 residues. CDR3 residues: CASTLQASTDTQYF. The CDR3 DNA follows: TGTGCCAGCACCCTACAGGCGAGCACAGATACGCAGTATTTT.

This chain uses TRBV24-1 with TRBJ2-1, with unresolved D. Trimming stripped 4 bases from V and 2 bases from J, with 8 bases between. This CDR3 region has 14 residues. The germline V gene encodes CDR1 KGHDR and CDR2 SFDVKD. In DNA, the CDR3 is TGTGCCACCAGTGAGGGCGACCCCTACAATGAGCAGTTCTTC. Protein: CATSEGDPYNEQFF.

The rearrangement links TRBV28 to TRBJ1-6; weak D call: TRBD1 (6 bases). CDR1 is MDHEN and CDR2 is SYDVKM in the germline V gene. The germline V and J ends were trimmed by 4 bases and 3 bases, with 16 bases remaining between them. The CDR3 runs to 17 residues. CDR3 coding DNA: TGTGCCAGCAGTTCGGGAATCAGGACAGACTATAATTCACCCCTCCACTTT. This translates into CASSSGIRTDYNSPLHF.

This sequence joins TRBV4-2 and TRBJ2-1, with 8 bases identical to TRBD2. After removal of 2 bases from V and 4 bases from J, the junction contained 13 bases not matched to a gene. This CDR3 has 18 amino acids. In germline, CDR1 is LGHNA, CDR2 YNFKEQ. The CDR3 DNA sequence: TGTGCCAGCAGCCAAACAGGGAGTAGTCGGGAGGGATACAATGAGCAGTTCTTC. This sequence encodes CASSQTGSSREGYNEQFF.

The chain carries TRBV19 and TRBJ1-5; 7 bases align to TRBD1. V shed 7 bases, J shed 3 bases, and the junction held 6 bases outside the gene matches. This CDR3 is built from 14 residues. Germline V CDR1 and CDR2: LNHDA, SQIVND (reference sequence). CDR3 nucleotides: TGTGCCAGTAACGAGGGGGCGTTCAATCAGCCCCAGCATTTT. Its protein is CASNEGAFNQPQHF.

J is TRBJ2-1 and V is TRBV6-5; TRBD2 agrees at 12 bases. J gave up 9 bases and V 6 bases, and 9 bases lay outside the gene matches. This CDR3 is built from 15 residues. CDR1 and CDR2 (germline): MNHEY, SVGAGI. The CDR3 reads CASSQLAGGPSEQFF. In nucleotides, the CDR3 is TGTGCCAGCAGCCAGCTAGCGGGAGGGCCCTCTGAGCAGTTCTTC.

The V and J genes are TRBV19 and TRBJ1-2, with a tentative D call TRBD1 (5 bases). Germline assignment: CDR1 LNHDA and CDR2 SQIVND (reference sequence). The CDR3 extends over 13 amino acids. Deletions cut 3 bases from V and 4 bases from J, with 9 bases between. The CDR3 DNA sequence: TGTGCCAGTAGTATGGGTCAGGGCTATGGCTACACCTTC. Translation: CASSMGQGYGYTF.

The V call is TRBV29-1, the J call TRBJ2-7; 8 nucleotides agree with TRBD1. With V trimmed by 1 base and J by 4 bases, 6 bases remained unmatched. Germline CDR1 and CDR2: SQVTM and ANQGSEA. This CDR3 region has 14 residues. The chain's CDR3 is CSVEGQGALYEQYF. In nucleotides, the CDR3 is TGCAGCGTTGAAGGGCAGGGGGCGCTTTACGAGCAGTACTTC.

The chain is built from TRBV12-3 or TRBV12-4 and TRBJ1-1; a weak D match, TRBD1 (5 bases). V was clipped by 6 bases and J by 5 bases, with 10 bases between them. The CDR3 has 12 amino acids. DNA for the CDR3: TGTGCCAGCAGATTGGGGCAGACTGAAGCTTTCTTT. It encodes CASRLGQTEAFF.

The chain recombines TRBV12-2 with TRBJ1-1; TRBD1, the table's D call, was not compared with the DNA. TRBV12-2 is reported as a pseudogene. The CDR3 extends over 13 amino acids. CDR3 loop: CASRFTGFREAFF. The CDR3 DNA is TGTGCAAGTCGTTTCACAGGGTTTCGTGAAGCTTTCTTT.

The chain joins TRBV27 to TRBJ2-7; D uncertain. Looked up from germline, CDR1 is MNHEY and CDR2 is SMNVEV (reference sequence). The CDR3 covers 14 residues. Trimming left V 3 bases short and J 1 base short, with 10 bases between. The CDR3, as DNA: TGTGCCAGCAGTTTCAGTCCCTCTTCCTACGAGCAGTACTTC. The encoded protein is CASSFSPSSYEQYF.

This chain connects TRBV27 to TRBJ2-7; D may be TRBD1 (6 bases). Deletions cut 1 base from V and 4 bases from J, with 11 bases between. Germline-derived CDR1 and CDR2 are MNHEY and SMNVEV (reference sequence). This CDR3 spans 14 amino acids. DNA for the CDR3: TGTGCCAGCAGTTTATTACAGGGTCGGTACGAGCAGTACTTC. This encodes CASSLLQGRYEQYF.

The chain joins TRBV5-1 to TRBJ2-1; TRBD2 matches at 10 bases. Looked up from germline, CDR1 is SGHRS and CDR2 is YFSETQ. The length of the CDR3 is 15 residues. The V segment lost 2 bases and the J segment 4 bases; nucleotides outside the gene matches: 3. The CDR3 sequence: CASSFSGRRYNEQFF. In nucleotides, the CDR3 is TGCGCCAGCAGCTTTAGCGGGAGGCGGTACAATGAGCAGTTCTTC.

The genes are TRBV24-1 and TRBJ2-1; 11 bases are a match to TRBD2. The length of the CDR3 is 20 residues. Germline V lookup: CDR1 KGHDR, CDR2 SFDVKD. V trimming: 2 bases; J trimming: 0 bases; junction bases outside the gene matches: 11. The CDR3 loop reads CATSDCTSGSAYLSYNEQFF. CDR3 in DNA: TGTGCCACCAGTGATTGCACTAGCGGGAGTGCTTACCTCTCCTACAATGAGCAGTTCTTC.

The rearrangement joins TRBV28 to TRBJ2-1, with D hard to call. Germline CDR1 reads MDHEN; CDR2 reads SYDVKM. There are 11 residues in the CDR3. V lost 5 bases to trimming and J lost 10 bases, with 9 bases between them. The CDR3 DNA reads as TGTGCCAGCAGTCCCCGCGAGGAGCAGTTCTTC. Its protein product is CASSPREEQFF. Full variable domain (outside the CDR3, taken from reference TRBV28 and TRBJ2-1): DVKVTQSSRYLVKRTGEKVFLECVQDMDHENMFWYRQDPGLGLRLIYFSYDVKMKEKGDIPEGYSVSREKKERFSLILESASTNQTSMYLCASSPREEQFFGPGTRLTVL.

The chain is built from TRBV27 and TRBJ2-1, with 11 bases aligning to TRBD2. The CDR3 loop spans 16 amino acids. Germline V gives CDR1 MNHEY, CDR2 SMNVEV (reference sequence). V shed 4 bases, J shed 4 bases, and the junction held 6 bases outside the gene matches. The CDR3 reads CASSSPGTSGYNEQFF. The CDR3 bases are TGTGCCAGCAGTTCCCCCGGGACTAGCGGATACAATGAGCAGTTCTTC.

Only a few counts were recorded for this clone. V usage is TRBV2 and J usage is TRBJ2-2; D unclear. Germline V gives CDR1 SNHLY, CDR2 FYNNEI. The CDR3 sequence is 19 residues long. V lost 0 bases and J 0 bases, leaving 17 bases between the germline ends. CDR3 nucleotides: TGTGCCAGCAGTGAAGCTTGGGCCACCACAGCTACGAACACCGGGGAGCTGTTTTTT. Its translation is CASSEAWATTATNTGELFF.

This clone turned up a few times. The chain recombines TRBV6-1 with TRBJ2-1; tentatively, D is TRBD2 (6 bases). Trimming removed 1 base at V and 4 bases at J, with 11 bases between. The CDR3 extends over 15 amino acids. The V gene's germline CDR1 is MNHNS and CDR2 SASEGT. For the CDR3, the DNA is TGTGCCAGCAGTGAAGATGATGCGGGGTACAATGAGCAGTTCTTC. Translated: CASSEDDAGYNEQFF.